What follows is one T cell receptor (beta chain) and its context. The antigen it recognizes is unknown. There are no base qualities to consult, and no much larger clone falls within one base. This sample stems from a study of blood T cell repertoires in COVID-19 (dated by TCRdb to the early 2020s). As for the study more broadly: Samples covering the acute and convalescent phases of COVID-19 were provided by collaborators in the United States, Italy and Spain. The prospective study material was composed of cDNA or gDNA derived from T cells, B-cell-depleted T cells, or PBMCs. Deeply sampled blood TCRbeta repertoires from subjects exposed to, actively infected with, or recovered from COVID-19 were included in the dataset. The repertoires were made available in a free public database intended to serve as a resource for research on the immune response to SARS-CoV-2. Samples were obtained from the ongoing ImmuneRACE study (first 160 participants) and from 1,000 to 1,500 subjects provided by 6 global collaborators. The sample metadata nearly always contained a de-identified subject ID, COVID-19 status, age in years and sex. HLA class I and class II types, where available, came from metadata supplied by the sample provider rather than from assay-based typing. Here is what the overall study found, with its caveats: How much clinical and demographic metadata was included differed by source and by participant, and the metadata was provided uncurated.

TCRbeta CDR3 regions were amplified from genomic DNA by means of the immunoSEQ Assay, a bias-controlled multiplex PCR. The authors processed their data as follows. Within the assay, amplification of reference gene primers was used to estimate how many nucleated cells each sample contained. To quantify the absolute abundance of each unique TCRbeta CDR3 rearrangement, sequence reads were collapsed and filtered. For each sample, productive Simpson clonality was calculated as the square root of Simpson's diversity index over productive rearrangements. As stored in TCRdb, this immuneACCESS dataset retains in-frame rearrangements with V and J assigned. A fraction of the clones does not appear; measured against another copy, unresolved V genes explain less than half of the discrepancy, and the remainder lacks a known reason. The V and J calls and clone size are taken from that table; D and trimming were inferred from the DNA. The sample table lists 150,000 to 200,000 clones, approximately 82% of them with a count of one. 13% of the sample belongs to the ten largest clones.

A second Seattle source provided samples from volunteer blood donors who had recovered from COVID-19. Whole blood was collected in K2EDTA tubes by collaborating institutions according to the institutions' own protocols. Collaborator samples were shipped for TCRbeta analysis as frozen whole blood, isolated PBMCs, or DNA extracted from either sample type. V gives up 6 bases and J gives up 2 bases, and the segment between their germline ends measures 16 bases. CDR1 and CDR2, looked up from the germline V gene, are MNHEY and SVGAGI. Reading from cysteine to phenylalanine, the CDR3 counts 15 amino acids. This entry keeps only the CDR3 DNA: 45 bases, framed from base 1.

This clonotype was obtained from a man between 70 and 80 years old who had recovered from COVID-19. The sequenced sample was peripheral blood. The V and J genes are TRBV6-5 and TRBJ1-1, with the D gene uncertain. CDR3 sequence: CASSARLQYNTEAFF. The DNA is TGTGCCAGCAGCGCCAGACTCCAATATAACACTGAAGCTTTCTTT.